This T cell receptor (beta chain) came from a study of T cells expressing NK-cell markers. As for the study in general: Sorted CD3+CD56-NKG2C+, CD3+CD56+NKG2C- and CD3+CD56+NKG2C+ T cells were the source of the TCR beta repertoires.

UMIs were included in TCR beta cDNA generated by 5'RACE template switching. TCRdb re-called the 5' RACE reads; every CDR3 protein appears as one record, without DNA. Seen in this sample are some 190,000 distinct CDR3 sequences; the ten most common clones hold over 20%. Looked up from germline, CDR1 is SGHNT and CDR2 is YYREEE (reference sequence). The CDR3 is 14 amino acids. The sequence was obtained from a man between 18 and 69 years old in good health. Sequences were obtained from blood T cells: a sorted CD56 or NKG2C T cell subset, CD4+ or CD8+ T cells, or bulk PBMC T cells (not recorded which). The chain combines TRBV5-4 with TRBJ2-5; no DNA is available, so the TRBD1 call from TCRdb remains unchecked. CDR3 sequence: CASSLPGGKETQYF. The whole variable domain, filled in from reference TRBV5-4 and TRBJ2-5, reads ETGVTQSPTHLIKTRGQQVTLRCSSQSGHNTVSWYQQALGQGPQFIFQYYREEENGRGNFPPRFSGLQFPNYSSELNVNALELDDSALYLCASSLPGGKETQYFGPGTRLLVL.